This TCR beta chain is from a study of technical replicates of blood from four donors. Here immunoSEQ multiplex PCR was the method, and the copy in TCRdb shows in-frame clones only, minus some. The data hold around 50,000 clones, with approximately 94% observed a single time. This clonotype originated in a human donor in good health. Material for sequencing was T cells isolated from PBMCs.

CDR3 protein: CASSSGGEQTGELFF. The CDR3 coding sequence is TGTGCCAGCAGCTCCGGGGGAGAACAGACCGGGGAGCTGTTTTTT. The genes are TRBV11-3 and TRBJ2-2, with D tentatively TRBD2 (6 bases). The CDR3 totals 15 residues. Germline V gene data show CDR1 as SGHNT and CDR2 as YENEEA. Trimming took 4 bases from V and 5 from J, leaving 14 bases between them. The whole variable domain, filled in from reference TRBV11-3 and TRBJ2-2, reads EAGVVQSPRYKIIEKKQPVAFWCNPISGHNTLYWYLQNLGQGPELLIRYENEEAVDDSQLPKDRFSAERLKGVDSTLKIQPAELGDSAVYLCASSSGGEQTGELFFGEGSRLTVL.